The clone carrying this T cell receptor (beta chain) has ten or more counts. Original handling: A per-sample median of approximately 100,000 TCRs was observed, with a range of roughly 23,224 to 750,000. A single record per CDR3 protein comes from TCRdb applying MiXCR to the RACE reads. TCRdb's processing, not the authors' own work, is the source of the V and J calls. This sample has around 42,000 distinct CDR3 sequences, with 3% to 3.5% found just once. Time point defined: patch test 2, 6 weeks after DPC sensitization. Stated treatment: therapeutic diphenylcyclopropenone sensitization with weekly scalp DPC. The source of the sample is a study of human T cells and chemical hapten exposure. V trimming: 5 bases; J trimming: 15 bases; junction bases outside the gene matches: 9. The CDR3 has 12 residues. The germline V gene has CDR1 SGHDN and CDR2 FVKESK.

The input for sequencing was whole blood, taken in connection with sensitization to the hapten diphenylcyclopropenone (DPC). This clonotype was obtained from a man aged 35 to 55 with alopecia areata. Some clones in this sample may be carry-over from other donors' samples. This rearrangement joins TRBV14 to TRBJ2-1; 8 bases match TRBD2. CDR3 bases: TGTGCCAGCAGCTCCCGGGAGGGAGGATTGTTCTTC. This codes for CASSSREGGLFF.